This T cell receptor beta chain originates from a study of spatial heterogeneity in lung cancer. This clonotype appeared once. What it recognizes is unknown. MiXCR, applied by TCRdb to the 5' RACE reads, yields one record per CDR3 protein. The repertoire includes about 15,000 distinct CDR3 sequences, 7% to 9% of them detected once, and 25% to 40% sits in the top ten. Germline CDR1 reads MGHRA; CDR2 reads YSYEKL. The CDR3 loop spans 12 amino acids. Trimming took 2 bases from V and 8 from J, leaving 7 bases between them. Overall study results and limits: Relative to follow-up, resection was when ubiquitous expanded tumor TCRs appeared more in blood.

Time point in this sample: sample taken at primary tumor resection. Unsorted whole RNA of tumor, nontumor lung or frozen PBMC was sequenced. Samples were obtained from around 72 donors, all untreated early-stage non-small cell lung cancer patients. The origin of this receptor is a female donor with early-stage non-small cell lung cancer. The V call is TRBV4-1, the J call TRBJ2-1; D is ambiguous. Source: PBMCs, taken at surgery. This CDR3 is CASSQSLYEQFF. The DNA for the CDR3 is TGCGCCAGCAGCCAAAGTCTCTATGAGCAGTTCTTC.